These T cell receptor beta chains were read from a single sample in a study of blood T cell repertoires in COVID-19. Measured with immunoSEQ multiplex PCR; TCRdb has only the in-frame clones, and not every one. The repertoire has approximately 150,000 clones, approximately 85% of them found once; the top ten carry about 5.6%. Sequencing input: peripheral blood. The receptors come from a woman between 45 and 65 years old with COVID-19, enrolled during active disease. The CDR3 runs from the conserved cysteine through the conserved F or W. Fields, in order: V gene, D gene, J gene, clone size, CDR3 protein, CDR3 DNA. D genes are given only for firm matches. The listing skips clone size in some rows; elsewhere it reads once, few, many or a size class.

TRBV2,TRBD1,TRBJ2-6,once,CASDRGTGANVLTF,TGTGCCAGCGACAGGGGGACTGGGGCCAACGTCCTGACTTTC
TRBV29-1,TRBD2,TRBJ2-1,-,CSVELTSGGVTFF,TGCAGCGTAGAACTGACTAGCGGGGGGGTAACCTTCTTC
TRBV19,TRBD1,TRBJ1-1,-,CASTSTGRTGIMNTEAFF,TGTGCCAGTACCTCAACAGGCAGGACAGGGATAATGAACACTGAAGCTTTCTTT
TRBV3-1/TRBV3-2,-,TRBJ1-2,-,CASSQDGGSYGYTF,TGTGCCAGCAGCCAAGATGGAGGGTCCTATGGCTACACCTTC
TRBV6-5,TRBD2,TRBJ2-6,once,CASSLRGGSGANVLTF,TGTGCCAGCAGTTTACGGGGGGGCTCTGGGGCCAACGTCCTGACTTTC
TRBV3-1/TRBV3-2,TRBD2,TRBJ2-3,-,CASSRGLAGDTDTQYF,TGTGCCAGCAGCCGGGGACTAGCGGGGGACACAGATACGCAGTATTTT
TRBV19,TRBD2,TRBJ2-5,-,CASSRPAGRLAAFRETQYF,TGTGCCAGTAGTAGGCCCGCAGGGCGCCTAGCGGCATTCAGGGAGACCCAGTACTTC
TRBV12-3/TRBV12-4,TRBD2,TRBJ2-3,-,CASSTSGLAQYF,TGTGCCAGCAGTACTAGCGGTCTCGCGCAGTATTTT
TRBV7-2,-,TRBJ1-3,-,CASSLEQGRLYF,TGTGCCAGCAGCTTAGAGCAGGGGAGATTATATTTT
TRBV14,-,TRBJ2-2,-,CASSRGSPKTGELFF,TGTGCCAGCAGCAGGGGGAGTCCGAAGACCGGGGAGCTGTTTTTT
TRBV5-4,TRBD1,TRBJ2-1,-,CASSPVGQAVTNEQFF,TGTGCCAGCAGCCCCGTCGGACAGGCAGTTACCAATGAGCAGTTCTTC
TRBV28,-,TRBJ1-2,-,CASSLQGFYGYTF,TGTGCCAGCAGTTTGCAGGGCTTCTATGGCTACACCTTC
TRBV5-6,-,TRBJ1-2,-,CASSLQAPNYGYTF,TGTGCCAGCAGCTTGCAGGCGCCTAACTATGGCTACACCTTC
TRBV6-2/TRBV6-3,-,TRBJ1-6,-,CASSLSFGDSPLHF,TGTGCCAGCAGTCTTAGTTTCGGAGATTCACCCCTCCACTTT
TRBV28,-,TRBJ2-5,once,CASTQRETGETQYF,TGTGCCAGCACCCAAAGGGAGACAGGAGAGACCCAGTACTTC
TRBV5-1,TRBD1,TRBJ1-4,-,CASSSPPVPGQGAVEKLFF,TGCGCCAGCAGCTCCCCCCCCGTCCCGGGACAGGGGGCGGTTGAAAAACTGTTTTTT
TRBV10-3,TRBD1,TRBJ1-1,-,CAISDNNRGQNTEAFF,TGTGCCATCAGTGATAACAACAGGGGCCAGAACACTGAAGCTTTCTTT
TRBV7-9,-,TRBJ1-1,-,CASSFPQALNTEAFF,TGTGCCAGCAGCTTCCCCCAGGCGCTGAACACTGAAGCTTTCTTT
TRBV7-9,TRBD1,TRBJ2-1,-,CASSKTGTVNEQFF,TGTGCCAGCAGCAAGACCGGGACAGTTAATGAGCAGTTCTTC
TRBV3-1/TRBV3-2,-,TRBJ1-6,-,CASSPPGQGSPLHF,TGTGCCAGCAGCCCGCCCGGGCAGGGTTCACCCCTCCACTTT
TRBV5-1,-,TRBJ1-3,-,CASSQQGSSGNTIYF,TGCGCCAGCAGCCAACAAGGGAGCTCTGGAAACACCATATATTTT
TRBV5-8,-,TRBJ2-3,-,CASSLRDTNTDTQYF,TGTGCCAGCAGCTTAAGGGACACGAACACAGATACGCAGTATTTT
TRBV30,TRBD1,TRBJ1-5,-,CAIGTGDNQPQHF,TGTGCCATAGGGACAGGGGACAATCAGCCCCAGCATTTT
TRBV4-3,-,TRBJ1-1,-,CASSRAGYLNTEAFF,TGCGCCAGCAGCCGCGCAGGGTACCTGAACACTGAAGCTTTCTTT
TRBV7-9,-,TRBJ2-7,few,CASSPHGSGEQYF,TGTGCCAGCAGCCCCCATGGGTCGGGCGAGCAGTACTTC
TRBV30,-,TRBJ2-7,-,CAWSDPGRGSYYEQYF,TGTGCCTGGAGTGACCCGGGCAGGGGAAGTTACTACGAGCAGTACTTC
TRBV4-2,TRBD1,TRBJ2-1,-,CASSHGDSFSYNEQFF,TGTGCCAGCAGCCATGGGGACAGTTTCTCCTACAATGAGCAGTTCTTC
TRBV3-1/TRBV3-2,TRBD2,TRBJ2-5,-,CASSQESGGAGQETQYF,TGTGCCAGCAGCCAAGAAAGCGGGGGGGCCGGGCAAGAGACCCAGTACTTC
TRBV30,-,TRBJ1-3,-,CAWSAVPSGNTIYF,TGTGCCTGGAGTGCTGTCCCCTCTGGAAACACCATATATTTT
TRBV5-1,-,TRBJ2-2,-,CASSLGANGELFF,TGCGCCAGCAGCTTGGGCGCGAACGGGGAGCTGTTTTTT
TRBV19,-,TRBJ1-1,few,CASNGGWSPNTEAFF,TGTGCCAGCAACGGAGGCTGGAGTCCAAACACTGAAGCTTTCTTT
TRBV10-1,-,TRBJ1-5,-,CASILQGPTRFQPQHF,TGCGCCAGCATCCTACAGGGCCCAACTCGTTTTCAGCCCCAGCATTTT
TRBV27,TRBD1,TRBJ1-2,once,CASRRGRSSGYTF,TGTGCCAGCAGAAGGGGGCGGAGCTCCGGCTACACCTTC
TRBV7-9,TRBD1,TRBJ1-1,-,CASTGQGGNTEAFF,TGTGCCAGCACTGGACAGGGGGGGAACACTGAAGCTTTCTTT
TRBV7-9,-,TRBJ1-1,-,CASRDSGDTEAFF,TGTGCCAGCAGGGACTCAGGGGACACTGAAGCTTTCTTT
TRBV19,TRBD2,TRBJ2-1,-,CASRAGVGDEQFF,TGTGCCAGTAGGGCGGGGGTAGGCGATGAGCAGTTCTTC
TRBV6-4,TRBD1,TRBJ1-1,-,CASSRDRGSTEAFF,TGTGCCAGCAGCCGGGACAGAGGGTCCACTGAAGCTTTCTTT
TRBV5-1,-,TRBJ2-5,-,CASSLVGGVETQYF,TGCGCCAGCAGCTTGGTTGGAGGGGTGGAGACCCAGTACTTC
TRBV4-1,TRBD1,TRBJ1-5,few,CASSLETGPKPQHF,TGCGCCAGCAGCCTTGAGACAGGGCCCAAACCCCAGCATTTT
TRBV6-6,-,TRBJ2-5,once,CASSATSGGGRETQYF,TGTGCCAGCTCAGCAACATCCGGGGGAGGTCGGGAGACCCAGTACTTC
TRBV28,-,TRBJ2-7,-,CASSAQVDSYEQYF,TGTGCCAGCAGTGCACAGGTTGACTCCTACGAGCAGTACTTC
TRBV7-9,TRBD1,TRBJ1-2,-,CASSLGGQGARDTF,TGTGCCAGCAGCTTAGGGGGTCAGGGGGCGCGGGACACCTTC
TRBV12-3/TRBV12-4,-,TRBJ2-7,-,CASSLGGGWEQYF,TGTGCCAGCAGTTTAGGGGGCGGATGGGAGCAGTACTTC
TRBV12-3/TRBV12-4,-,TRBJ2-7,many,CASSLGQKYEQYF,TGTGCCAGCAGTTTAGGTCAGAAGTACGAGCAGTACTTC
TRBV3-1/TRBV3-2,TRBD1,TRBJ2-7,-,CASSHWDRPYEQYF,TGTGCCAGCAGCCATTGGGACAGACCCTACGAGCAGTACTTC
TRBV5-5,TRBD2,TRBJ2-2,-,CASSPRLAGANTGELFF,TGTGCCAGCAGCCCGAGACTAGCGGGGGCGAACACCGGGGAGCTGTTTTTT
TRBV9,TRBD2,TRBJ2-5,once,CASSAGLARQETQYF,TGTGCCAGCAGCGCGGGACTAGCGAGGCAAGAAACCCAGTACTTC
TRBV7-9,TRBD1,TRBJ2-2,-,CASSPIATGFGELFF,TGTGCCAGCAGCCCCATAGCGACAGGGTTCGGGGAGCTGTTTTTT